This TCR beta chain was captured in a study of blood T cell repertoires in COVID-19. Study at large: The United States, Italy and Spain were the sources of the acute and convalescent COVID-19 samples. PBMCs, B-cell-depleted T cells, or T cells were the source of the cDNA or gDNA that made up the material.

Per the study methods: From reference gene primer amplification, estimates of nucleated cell counts were derived. This table comes from immunoSEQ multiplex PCR, and its TCRdb copy is limited to in-frame clones, with some not included. That table furnishes V, J and clone size, whereas the DNA furnished D and trimming. Of approximately 65,000 clones in the sample, approximately 86% were seen once. This TCR came from a middle-aged man with acute or convalescent COVID-19. The sequencing input was peripheral blood.

The CDR3 DNA sequence: TGTGCCAGCAGCCTCCGCGGCGGGGGGGCCCTCTACAATGAGCAGTTCTTC. Translation gives CASSLRGGGALYNEQFF. The chain uses TRBV3-1 (or the pseudogene TRBV3-2) and TRBJ2-1, with 9 bases fitting TRBD2. The germline V gene encodes CDR1 LGHDT and CDR2 YNNKEL (reference sequence). V was pared by 4 bases and J by 3 bases, with 10 bases of the junction left unmatched. The CDR3 spans 17 residues.